The 28 T cell receptor beta chains below come from one sample, sequenced in a study of T-cell reconstitution after alpha-beta-depleted transplantation in children. Unique molecular identifiers were incorporated into the prepared TCRbeta library. One entry per CDR3 protein, called by TCRdb with MiXCR from the PCR reads. The data show fewer than 700,000 distinct CDR3 sequences, under 15% seen once. The source was PBMCs, mostly from graft donor cells, collected 360 days after TCRalphabeta/CD19-depleted stem cell transplant. The receptors shown here come from a male patient aged 10 to 17 who had a stem cell transplant for acute myeloid leukemia, so the T cells may come from the graft donor.

The CDR3 sequence is CCARDGLAGGYWGTGELFF. The DNA for the CDR3 is TGCTGCGCTAGAGATGGGCTAGCGGGAGGGTACTGGGGCACCGGGGAGCTGTTTTTT. The chain has TRBV20-1 and TRBJ2-2; 12 nucleotides agree with TRBD2. Per the germline V gene, CDR1 is DFQATT and CDR2 is SNEGSKA (reference sequence). There are 19 residues in the CDR3.

The chain joins TRBV27 to TRBJ2-2; 7 bases fit TRBD1. The CDR3 is made up of 17 amino acids. Germline values: CDR1 MNHEY, CDR2 SMNVEV (reference sequence). J was trimmed by 2 bases and V by 5 bases; bases with no gene match: 11. The CDR3 sequence is CASSPRTGSFNTGELFF. The CDR3, as DNA: TGTGCCAGCAGTCCCAGGACAGGCTCCTTTAACACCGGGGAGCTGTTTTTT.

This clonotype was counted between two and nine times. The chain recombines TRBV29-1 with TRBJ2-6; TRBD1 agrees at 8 bases. Germline trimming cut 5 bases from V and 3 bases from J; bases unmatched to any gene: 6. Germline CDR1 reads SQVTM; CDR2 reads ANQGSEA. This CDR3 region has 15 residues. The CDR3 loop reads CSVRAGGDGANVLTF. The CDR3, as DNA: TGCAGCGTTCGGGCAGGGGGCGATGGGGCCAACGTCCTGACTTTC.

The V gene is TRBV20-1, the J gene TRBJ2-7, with D possibly matching TRBD2 (5 bases). Per germline, CDR1 DFQATT and CDR2 SNEGSKA (reference sequence). This CDR3 has 15 residues. Trimming cost V 3 bases and J 3 bases, with 18 bases left between them. The CDR3 sequence: CSARVIERRLYEQYF. The CDR3, as DNA: TGCAGTGCTAGGGTCATCGAGCGGAGACTCTACGAGCAGTACTTC.

This clonotype was counted a few times. The chain joins TRBV29-1 to TRBJ2-7; D perhaps matches TRBD1 (6 bases). The V gene lost 5 bases and the J gene lost 0 bases, with 14 bases spanning the gap. The CDR3 is 14 residues long. Germline V gives CDR1 SQVTM, CDR2 ANQGSEA. This CDR3 is CSVKIQGSSYEQYF. CDR3 nucleotides: TGCAGCGTTAAGATACAGGGATCCTCCTACGAGCAGTACTTC.

The sample holds many counts of this clonotype. This rearrangement joins TRBV2 to TRBJ1-6; 7 nucleotides line up with TRBD1. The V gene end was trimmed by 0 bases and the J gene end by 7 bases; junction bases not matched to a gene: 9. The CDR3 covers 17 residues. Per germline, CDR1 SNHLY and CDR2 FYNNEI. CDR3 region: CASSEALQGGWNSPLHF. In DNA form, the CDR3 reads TGTGCCAGCAGTGAAGCGCTTCAGGGGGGATGGAATTCACCCCTCCACTTT.

The table lists this clonotype with a few counts. The V call is TRBV5-5, the J call TRBJ1-6; D gene ambiguous. The CDR3 loop spans 14 amino acids. The germline gives CDR1 SGHKS, CDR2 YYEKEE (reference sequence). Trimming pared 9 bases from V and 6 bases from J, leaving 16 bases between. This chain's CDR3 is CATQTASPNSPLHF. CDR3 nucleotide sequence: TGTGCCACCCAAACAGCGAGTCCTAATTCACCCCTCCACTTT.

In this sample, this clonotype turned up many times. V gene TRBV9 combines with J gene TRBJ1-6; D unresolved. This CDR3 spans 17 amino acids. Germline lookup yields CDR1 SGDLS and CDR2 YYNGEE. Trimming removed 3 bases from V and 0 bases from J, with 13 bases in between. CDR3 loop: CASSDPPGSSYNSPLHF. CDR3 DNA sequence: TGTGCCAGCAGCGATCCCCCTGGGAGCTCCTATAATTCACCCCTCCACTTT.

The genes are TRBV7-9 and TRBJ2-7; D possibly corresponds to TRBD2 (5 bases). The CDR3 runs to 15 residues. The germline V gene encodes CDR1 SEHNR and CDR2 FQNEAQ (reference sequence). Between the trimmed V and J ends, which lost 1 base and 2 bases, there was a span of 12 bases. CDR3 nucleotides: TGTGCCAGCAGCTTAGACGGGATTAGTGCCTACGAGCAGTACTTC. Its protein product is CASSLDGISAYEQYF.

The J gene is TRBJ2-1, the V gene TRBV7-9, with 7 bases aligning to TRBD2. From germline, CDR1 is SEHNR and CDR2 FQNEAQ (reference sequence). The CDR3 contains 16 residues. J lost 2 bases, V lost 5 bases, and 9 bases had no gene match. CDR3 sequence reads: CASSPFLAETYNEQFF. CDR3 nucleotide sequence: TGTGCCAGCAGCCCATTTCTAGCGGAAACCTACAATGAGCAGTTCTTC.

A single count supports this clonotype. The V call is TRBV25-1, the J call TRBJ2-1; D might be TRBD2 (6 bases). Germline CDR1 MGHDK, CDR2 SYGVNS. The CDR3 has 16 amino acids. Trimming shortened V by 7 bases and J by 2 bases, and 18 bases separated the two germline ends. CDR3 DNA: TGTGCCAGCACTGGGATTGCCGGGACTGCCTACAATGAGCAGTTCTTC. Its protein is CASTGIAGTAYNEQFF.

This clonotype showed up many times. This rearrangement joins TRBV4-2 to TRBJ2-5; 11 bases line up with TRBD2. The V gene end was trimmed by 2 bases and the J gene end by 9 bases; junction bases not matched to a gene: 11. The CDR3 is made up of 16 amino acids. Germline V CDR1 and CDR2: LGHNA, YNFKEQ. Here the CDR3 reads CASSQPGTSGPGAQYF. DNA of the CDR3: TGTGCCAGCAGCCAACCAGGGACTAGCGGTCCCGGTGCCCAGTACTTC.

The chain links TRBV28 to TRBJ2-4; possible D gene TRBD1, 5 bases. Deletions cut 10 bases from V and 8 bases from J, with 18 bases between. This CDR3 has 13 residues. Germline assignment: CDR1 MDHEN and CDR2 SYDVKM. CDR3 DNA sequence: TGTGCCAACTCACAGGAGCGTTCGGACATTCAGTACTTC. It is translated as CANSQERSDIQYF.

This clonotype was seen at least ten times. V is TRBV6-2 or TRBV6-3 and J is TRBJ2-5, with TRBD2 matching over 10 bases. The trim removed 5 bases at V and 3 bases at J, leaving 12 bases unmatched. The length of the CDR3 is 17 residues. Germline CDR1 reads MNHEY; CDR2 reads SVGEGT. As DNA, the CDR3 is TGTGCCAGCAGTCCACACCGCGGGACTAGCGTTAAAGAGACCCAGTACTTC. This codes for CASSPHRGTSVKETQYF.

In its sample, this clonotype was seen a few times. CDR3 region: CASRASGPGGYNEQFF. The CDR3 nucleotides are TGTGCCAGCAGGGCTAGCGGACCTGGAGGGTACAATGAGCAGTTCTTC. V is TRBV2 and J is TRBJ2-1; 7 bases align to TRBD2. Germline assignment: CDR1 SNHLY and CDR2 FYNNEI. The CDR3 length is 16 residues. Unmatched junction bases numbered 12, after V lost 6 bases and J lost 4 bases. The variable domain in full, completed from reference TRBV2 and TRBJ2-1, reads EPEVTQTPSHQVTQMGQEVILRCVPISNHLYFYWYRQILGQKVEFLVSFYNNEISEKSEIFDDQFSVERPDGSNFTLKIRSTKLEDSAMYFCASRASGPGGYNEQFFGPGTRLTVL.

This clonotype was counted a few times. The chain has TRBV18 and TRBJ1-1; D is undetermined. CDR3 size: 15 residues. V shed 4 bases and J shed 5 bases, with 17 bases lying between them. Germline V CDR1 and CDR2: KGHSH, LQKENI. In DNA, the CDR3 is TGTGCCAGCTCACACTCCGAGGTCGGAGCGACTGAAGCTTTCTTT. This codes for CASSHSEVGATEAFF.

This clonotype was detected a few times. In this CDR3 the conserved last residue, phenylalanine or tryptophan, is missing, so a read error is likely. It is unclear where the CDR3 begins or ends on the DNA, so no DNA is shown, and the CDR3 is as TCRdb lists it. The genes are TRBV21-1 and TRBJ2-1; TRBD2 is taken as the D call from the table, unchecked against the DNA. TRBV21-1 is a pseudogene. The CDR3 is made up of 16 amino acids, end residues included. The chain's CDR3 is CASSKTLGLVYNEQFC.

This clonotype showed up just a few times. The J gene is TRBJ2-3, the V gene TRBV18; D may be TRBD1 or TRBD2 (5 bases each). Germline V gene lookup returns CDR1 KGHSH and CDR2 LQKENI. The CDR3 runs to 15 residues. Trimming pared 3 bases from V and 6 bases from J, leaving 16 bases between. In nucleotides, the CDR3 is TGTGCCAGCTCACCTGCCGGGACCGCCAAGGATACGCAGTATTTT. This codes for CASSPAGTAKDTQYF.

The chain is built from TRBV28 and TRBJ2-1; 12 bases match TRBD2. J gave up 9 bases and V 3 bases, and 9 bases lay outside the gene matches. Germline assignment: CDR1 MDHEN and CDR2 SYDVKM. This CDR3 spans 16 amino acids. The CDR3 bases are TGTGCCAGCAGTTTTATAGGACTAGCGGGACAGAGTGAGCAGTTCTTC. Protein: CASSFIGLAGQSEQFF.

This clonotype was picked up a small number of times. The V and J genes are TRBV7-9 and TRBJ2-7; possibly TRBD2 for D (5 bases). Germline values: CDR1 SEHNR, CDR2 FQNEAQ (reference sequence). CDR3 size: 15 residues. Between the trimmed V and J ends, which lost 1 base and 2 bases, there was a span of 12 bases. This CDR3 reads CASSLGSGSAYEQYF. DNA for the CDR3: TGTGCCAGCAGCTTAGGGTCGGGATCCGCCTACGAGCAGTACTTC.

The V gene is TRBV20-1, the J gene TRBJ2-5; TRBD1 is a possible D gene (6 bases). Trimming shortened V by 2 bases and J by 9 bases, and 13 bases separated the two germline ends. The CDR3 is 12 residues long. CDR1 is DFQATT, CDR2 SNEGSKA, per germline (reference sequence). CDR3 residues: CSARRDPGAQYF. The CDR3 region has the DNA TGCAGTGCTAGACGGGACCCAGGGGCCCAGTACTTC.

There are many counts of this clonotype. This chain links TRBV28 with TRBJ2-7, with D maybe TRBD1 (6 bases). The CDR3 consists of 15 residues. Trimming stripped 4 bases from V and 1 base from J, with 14 bases between. Looked up from germline, CDR1 is MDHEN and CDR2 is SYDVKM. DNA for the CDR3: TGTGCCAGCAGTTCACCCAGGGGTATATCCTACGAGCAGTACTTC. It translates to CASSSPRGISYEQYF. The whole variable domain, filled in from reference TRBV28 and TRBJ2-7, reads DVKVTQSSRYLVKRTGEKVFLECVQDMDHENMFWYRQDPGLGLRLIYFSYDVKMKEKGDIPEGYSVSREKKERFSLILESASTNQTSMYLCASSSPRGISYEQYFGPGTRLTVT.

The chain has TRBV20-1 and TRBJ2-7, with D unclear. CDR1 and CDR2 (germline): DFQATT, SNEGSKA (reference sequence). Trimming left V 6 bases short and J 0 bases short, with 15 bases between. The CDR3 spans 14 residues. CDR3 sequence reads: CSAIQVLDSYEQYF. CDR3 nucleotides: TGCAGTGCGATTCAGGTGCTGGACTCCTACGAGCAGTACTTC.

This clonotype has only a few counts. The rearrangement joins TRBV7-8 to TRBJ2-1, with D uncertain. V was trimmed by 1 base and J by 9 bases, leaving 4 bases between them. This CDR3 has 11 amino acids. Germline CDR1 is SGHVS and CDR2 is FQNEAQ. The CDR3 protein is CASSLDSEQFF. Here the CDR3 DNA reads TGTGCCAGCAGCTTAGATAGTGAGCAGTTCTTC.

V is TRBV29-1 and J is TRBJ2-4; TRBD1 matches 9 bases. The CDR3 consists of 14 residues. Unmatched junction bases numbered 2, after V lost 4 bases and J lost 1 base. Looked up from germline, CDR1 is SQVTM and CDR2 is ANQGSEA. The CDR3 loop is CSVGTGAAKNIQYF. The CDR3 DNA sequence: TGCAGCGTTGGGACAGGGGCGGCCAAAAACATTCAGTACTTC.

This clonotype was detected many times. The chain couples TRBV20-1 to TRBJ2-3; TRBD2 is a possible D gene (5 bases). The CDR3 totals 15 residues. With 5 bases removed from V and 4 bases from J, the gap between germline ends came to 19 bases. CDR1 and CDR2 from the germline V gene are DFQATT and SNEGSKA (reference sequence). In DNA form, the CDR3 reads TGCAGTGCTGACCAAGGGCTGGGAGTCTCAGATACGCAGTATTTT. Its protein product is CSADQGLGVSDTQYF.

This clonotype was observed a handful of times. This rearrangement joins TRBV29-1 to TRBJ1-2; D not resolved. Germline CDR1 is SQVTM and CDR2 is ANQGSEA. There are 10 residues in the CDR3. The V gene lost 4 bases and the J gene lost 8 bases, with 8 bases spanning the gap. This CDR3 reads CSVVKGGYTF. As DNA, the CDR3 is TGCAGCGTTGTAAAGGGCGGCTACACCTTC. The variable domain in full, completed from reference TRBV29-1 and TRBJ1-2, reads SAVISQKPSRDICQRGTSLTIQCQVDSQVTMMFWYRQQPGQSLTLIATANQGSEATYESGFVIDKFPISRPNLTFSTLTVSNMSPEDSSIYLCSVVKGGYTFGSGTRLTVV.

This chain uses TRBV7-9 with TRBJ2-2, with no clear D. V was trimmed by 2 bases and J by 1 base, leaving 8 bases between them. The CDR3 runs to 15 residues. Per germline, CDR1 SEHNR and CDR2 FQNEAQ (reference sequence). Written as DNA, the CDR3 is TGTGCCAGCAGCTTATCACCCGGGAACACCGGGGAGCTGTTTTTT. It encodes CASSLSPGNTGELFF.